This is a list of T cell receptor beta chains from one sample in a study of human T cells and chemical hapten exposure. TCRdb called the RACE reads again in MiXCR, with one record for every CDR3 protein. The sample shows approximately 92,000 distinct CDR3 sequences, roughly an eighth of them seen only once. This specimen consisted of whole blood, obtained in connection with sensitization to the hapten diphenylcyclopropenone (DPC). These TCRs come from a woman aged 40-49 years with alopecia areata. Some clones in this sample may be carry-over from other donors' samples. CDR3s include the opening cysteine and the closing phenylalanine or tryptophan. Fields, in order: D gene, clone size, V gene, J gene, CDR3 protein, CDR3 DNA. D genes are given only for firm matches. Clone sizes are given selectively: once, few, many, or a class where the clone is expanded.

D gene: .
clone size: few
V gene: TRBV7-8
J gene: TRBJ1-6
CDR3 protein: CASIRQFRGSPLHF
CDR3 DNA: TGTGCCAGCATCCGACAGTTCCGAGGTTCACCCCTCCACTTT

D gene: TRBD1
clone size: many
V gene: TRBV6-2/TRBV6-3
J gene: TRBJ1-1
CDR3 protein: CASSWTGVTEAFF
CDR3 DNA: TGTGCCAGCAGTTGGACAGGGGTCACTGAAGCTTTCTTT

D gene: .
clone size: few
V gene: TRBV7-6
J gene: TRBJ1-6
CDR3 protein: CASSQGSNSPLHF
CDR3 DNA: TGTGCCAGCAGCCAGGGCTCTAATTCACCCCTCCACTTT

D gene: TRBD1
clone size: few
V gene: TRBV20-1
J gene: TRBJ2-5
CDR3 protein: CSAIKGQGVETQYF
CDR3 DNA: TGCAGTGCAATAAAGGGACAGGGGGTAGAGACCCAGTACTTC

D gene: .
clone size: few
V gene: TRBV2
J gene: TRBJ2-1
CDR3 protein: CASKLAFNYEQFF
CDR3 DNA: TGTGCCAGCAAACTAGCCTTTAACTATGAGCAGTTCTTC

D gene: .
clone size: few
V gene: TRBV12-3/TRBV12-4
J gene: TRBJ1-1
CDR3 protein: CASSRANTEAFF
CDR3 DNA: TGTGCCAGCAGCCGGGCGAACACTGAAGCTTTCTTT

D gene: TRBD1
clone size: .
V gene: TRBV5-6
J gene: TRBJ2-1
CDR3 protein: CASSFLDRGHEQFF
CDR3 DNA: TGTGCCAGCAGCTTTCTGGACAGGGGGCATGAGCAGTTCTTC

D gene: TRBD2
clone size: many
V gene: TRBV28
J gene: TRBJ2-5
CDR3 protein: CASSTPGLAGVGETQYF
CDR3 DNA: TGTGCCAGCAGTACCCCTGGGCTAGCGGGAGTTGGAGAGACCCAGTACTTC

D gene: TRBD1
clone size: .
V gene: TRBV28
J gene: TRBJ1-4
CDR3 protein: CASSLSRTGEKGEKLFF
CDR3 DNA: TGTGCCAGCAGTTTATCGAGGACAGGGGAAAAGGGCGAAAAACTGTTTTTT

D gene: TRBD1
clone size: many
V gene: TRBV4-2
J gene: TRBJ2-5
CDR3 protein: CASSQDRGRETQYF
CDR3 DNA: TGTGCCAGCAGCCAGGACAGGGGTCGAGAGACCCAGTACTTC

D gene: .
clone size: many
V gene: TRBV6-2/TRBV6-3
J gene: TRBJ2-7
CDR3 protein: CASSPSALYEQYF
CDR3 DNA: TGTGCCAGCAGTCCATCGGCCCTCTACGAGCAGTACTTC

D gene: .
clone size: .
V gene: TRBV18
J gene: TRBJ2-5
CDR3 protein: CASSPIDLTGEETQYF
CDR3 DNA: TGTGCCAGCTCACCGATAGACCTAACGGGAGAGGAGACCCAGTACTTC

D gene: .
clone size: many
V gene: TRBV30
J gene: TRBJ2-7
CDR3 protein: CAWSERGSSYEQYF
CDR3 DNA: TGTGCCTGGAGTGAACGAGGGAGTTCCTACGAGCAGTACTTC

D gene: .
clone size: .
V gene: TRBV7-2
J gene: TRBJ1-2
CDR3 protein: CASRIPGPQGGGYTF
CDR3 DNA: TGTGCCAGCAGAATCCCGGGACCCCAGGGAGGAGGCTACACCTTC

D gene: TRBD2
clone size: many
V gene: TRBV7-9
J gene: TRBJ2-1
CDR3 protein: CASSLIAGGGYEQFF
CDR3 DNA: TGTGCCAGCAGCTTAATCGCGGGGGGAGGATATGAGCAGTTCTTC

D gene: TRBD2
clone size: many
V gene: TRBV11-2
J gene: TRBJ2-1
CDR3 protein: CASSLPGTTYNEQFF
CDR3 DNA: TGTGCCAGCAGCCTCCCCGGGACTACCTACAATGAGCAGTTCTTC

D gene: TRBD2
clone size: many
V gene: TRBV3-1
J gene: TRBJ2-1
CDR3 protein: CASSQDLSGGGANEQFF
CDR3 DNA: TGTGCCAGCAGCCAAGATTTGAGCGGGGGGGGAGCGAATGAGCAGTTCTTC

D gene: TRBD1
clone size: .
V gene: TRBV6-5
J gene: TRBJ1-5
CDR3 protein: CASSRKGTGDQPQHF
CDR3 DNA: TGTGCCAGCAGTCGTAAAGGGACAGGGGACCAGCCCCAGCATTTT

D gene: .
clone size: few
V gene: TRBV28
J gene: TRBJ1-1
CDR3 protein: CASSLSSGGGAEAFF
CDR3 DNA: TGTGCCAGCAGTTTATCCTCCGGGGGTGGGGCTGAAGCTTTCTTT

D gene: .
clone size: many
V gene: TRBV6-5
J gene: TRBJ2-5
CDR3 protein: CASSYSSAMPEQTQYF
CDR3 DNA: TGTGCCAGCAGTTACTCGAGTGCCATGCCCGAACAGACCCAGTACTTC

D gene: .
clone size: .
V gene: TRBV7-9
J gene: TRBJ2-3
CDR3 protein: CASSFSTADDTQYF
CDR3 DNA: TGTGCCAGCAGCTTTTCGACTGCGGACGATACGCAGTATTTT

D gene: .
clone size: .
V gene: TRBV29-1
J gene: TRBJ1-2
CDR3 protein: CSVGSLPGFGLDYGYTF
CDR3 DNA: TGCAGCGTAGGATCCTTACCAGGGTTCGGACTAGACTATGGCTACACCTTC

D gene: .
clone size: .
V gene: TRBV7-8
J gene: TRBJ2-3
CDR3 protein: CASSLGLVGADTQYF
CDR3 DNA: TGTGCCAGCAGCTTAGGCCTCGTGGGGGCCGATACGCAGTATTTT